The 28 T cell receptor beta chains below all came from one sample that was sequenced in a study of cytomegalovirus exposure and HLA in healthy donors. It was with 60 Vbeta and 13 Jbeta primers that the PCR ran. Measured with immunoSEQ multiplex PCR; TCRdb has only the in-frame clones, and not every one. The repertoire includes around 100,000 clones, 65% to 80% of them detected once, and around 5% sits in the top ten. The sequenced material came from PBMCs. All receptors derive from a man aged 25 to 45 in good health and CMV-seropositive.

This clone was observed a few times. This chain uses TRBV29-1 with TRBJ2-5; TRBD1 agrees at 8 bases. This CDR3 has 14 residues. The trim removed 7 bases at V and 2 bases at J, leaving 9 bases unmatched. Germline V gene lookup returns CDR1 SQVTM and CDR2 ANQGSEA. CDR3 coding DNA: TGCAGCGACGCAGGGGGCTTGGAGCAAGAGACCCAGTACTTC. Translated: CSDAGGLEQETQYF.

This chain links TRBV5-1 with TRBJ1-4; a weak D match, TRBD1 (5 bases). This CDR3 region has 13 residues. V dropped 0 bases and J dropped 8 bases, with 8 bases sitting between them. Per germline, CDR1 SGHRS and CDR2 YFSETQ. As DNA, the CDR3 is TGCGCCAGCAGCTTGGGACACAGGGAAAAACTGTTTTTT. Protein: CASSLGHREKLFF.

This clone has just a few counts. The chain recombines TRBV5-1 with TRBJ1-1; 9 bases fit TRBD1. Per the germline V gene, CDR1 is SGHRS and CDR2 is YFSETQ. The CDR3 has 15 residues. The V and J ends lost 4 bases and 5 bases, in that order; junction bases with no gene match: 9. The CDR3 sequence is CASSPTRGQGTEAFF. The CDR3 DNA reads as TGCGCCAGCAGCCCGACCCGGGGACAGGGTACTGAAGCTTTCTTT. Variable domain in full (rest from reference TRBV5-1 and TRBJ1-1): KAGVTQTPRYLIKTRGQQVTLSCSPISGHRSVSWYQQTPGQGLQFLFEYFSETQRNKGNFPGRFSGRQFSNSRSEMNVSTLELGDSALYLCASSPTRGQGTEAFFGQGTRLTVV.

The chain carries TRBV27 and TRBJ1-1, with D possibly being TRBD1 (5 bases). Germline CDR1 reads MNHEY; CDR2 reads SMNVEV (reference sequence). The CDR3 runs to 14 residues. The germline V and J ends were trimmed by 5 bases and 5 bases, with 15 bases remaining between them. CDR3 bases: TGTGCCAGCAGTCAGCAGGGACTATCGACTGAAGCTTTCTTT. This sequence encodes CASSQQGLSTEAFF.

The chain links TRBV5-4 to TRBJ2-7; 10 nucleotides agree with TRBD1. Looked up from germline, CDR1 is SGHNT and CDR2 is YYREEE (reference sequence). After removal of 4 bases from V and 1 base from J, the junction contained 8 bases not matched to a gene. The CDR3 length is 16 residues. CDR3 residues: CASSEDRDRGSYEQYF. Here the CDR3 DNA reads TGTGCCAGCAGCGAAGACCGGGACAGGGGTTCCTACGAGCAGTACTTC. Filled out from reference TRBV5-4 and TRBJ2-7, the complete variable domain reads ETGVTQSPTHLIKTRGQQVTLRCSSQSGHNTVSWYQQALGQGPQFIFQYYREEENGRGNFPPRFSGLQFPNYSSELNVNALELDDSALYLCASSEDRDRGSYEQYFGPGTRLTVT.

The chain combines TRBV18 with TRBJ2-7; D perhaps matches TRBD1 (6 bases). The V and J ends lost 3 bases and 5 bases respectively, with 11 bases between them. The CDR3 loop spans 13 amino acids. The germline V gene encodes CDR1 KGHSH and CDR2 LQKENI. Written as DNA, the CDR3 is TGTGCCAGCTCACCCCTACCAGGGGACGAGCAGTACTTC. It codes for CASSPLPGDEQYF.

This clone was seen a single time. The V and J genes are TRBV7-3 and TRBJ2-5, with 11 positions matching TRBD2. V gave up 3 bases and J gave up 2 bases; unmatched junction bases: 2. Germline CDR1 reads SGHTA; CDR2 reads FQGTGA. The CDR3 covers 15 residues. The CDR3 loop reads CASSLVAGGQETQYF. In DNA, the CDR3 is TGTGCCAGCAGCTTGGTAGCGGGGGGGCAAGAGACCCAGTACTTC.

This sequence joins TRBV6-5 and TRBJ1-1; 7 bases line up with TRBD1. The ends lost 7 bases at V and 1 base at J; junction bases unmatched: 6. CDR1 is MNHEY and CDR2 is SVGAGI in the germline V gene. The CDR3 consists of 14 residues. CDR3 protein: CASNDRVKNTEAFF. The CDR3 region has the DNA TGTGCCAGCAACGACAGGGTTAAGAACACTGAAGCTTTCTTT.

This clone was counted a few times. This chain links TRBV6-1 with TRBJ2-7, with 7 bases matching TRBD2. J lost 3 bases, V lost 6 bases, and 11 bases had no gene match. The V gene's germline CDR1 is MNHNS and CDR2 SASEGT. The CDR3 is 15 amino acids. As DNA, the CDR3 is TGTGCCAGCAGGACCTATAGCGGGCGAGTCTACGAGCAGTACTTC. Residues: CASRTYSGRVYEQYF.

V and J are TRBV6-6 and TRBJ2-3, with D hard to call. CDR3 length equals 15 residues. Germline CDR1 reads MNHNY; CDR2 reads SVGAGI (reference sequence). V shed 7 bases and J shed 3 bases, with 17 bases lying between them. The CDR3 bases are TGTGCCAGCAATGACGGATGGCTGAGGACAGATACGCAGTATTTT. This encodes CASNDGWLRTDTQYF.

The chain employs TRBV4-2 and TRBJ2-1, with 7 bases that match TRBD1. Trimming at V came to 2 bases and at J to 3 bases, leaving 4 bases not matched to a gene. This CDR3 has 15 amino acids. Germline CDR1 and CDR2: LGHNA and YNFKEQ. The CDR3 protein is CASSQSAGGYNEQFF. The CDR3 nucleotides read TGTGCCAGCAGCCAAAGCGCAGGGGGCTACAATGAGCAGTTCTTC.

This sequence joins TRBV7-2 and TRBJ2-5; D might be TRBD1 (6 bases). The J call is in doubt because the DNA end fits TRBJ2-7 better. Germline CDR1 SGHTA, CDR2 FQGNSA. The CDR3 sequence is 14 residues long. The CDR3 DNA reads as TGTGCCAGCAGACCTCAGGGGAGCCCCTACGAGCAGTACTTC. This translates into CASRPQGSPYEQYF.

This clone was observed a handful of times. This sequence joins TRBV2 and TRBJ2-5; TRBD1 matches 7 bases. The J call may not be correct, given that the DNA end is closer to TRBJ2-7. This CDR3 spans 14 amino acids. Germline V gene lookup returns CDR1 SNHLY and CDR2 FYNNEI. In DNA, the CDR3 is TGTGCCAGCAGTGACGAGGGGGCGTCGTACGAGCAGTACTTC. It yields the protein CASSDEGASYEQYF.

The chain combines TRBV5-1 with TRBJ2-3, with 8 bases lining up with TRBD1. This CDR3 spans 16 amino acids. V was pared by 0 bases and J by 1 base, with 4 bases of the junction left unmatched. The V gene's germline CDR1 is SGHRS and CDR2 YFSETQ. The CDR3 coding sequence is TGCGCCAGCAGCTTGGTAATGGGACAGGGCACAGATACGCAGTATTTT. Translation: CASSLVMGQGTDTQYF.

The V call is TRBV6-6, the J call TRBJ1-1; 7 bases map to TRBD1. The germline CDR1 and CDR2 sequences are MNHNY and SVGAGI (reference sequence). The J segment lost 5 bases and the V segment lost 5 bases, leaving 8 bases of the junction unmatched. The CDR3 has 14 residues. As DNA, the CDR3 is TGTGCCAGCAGTCCGACAGGGCCCTGGACTGAAGCTTTCTTT. Amino acid sequence: CASSPTGPWTEAFF.

V gene TRBV2 combines with J gene TRBJ2-3, with TRBD1 identical over 8 bases. The CDR3 runs 14 residues. CDR1 and CDR2 (germline): SNHLY, FYNNEI. V dropped 10 bases and J dropped 7; count of bases not matched to a gene: 13. The CDR3 DNA is TGTGCCACCCTACGGCAGGGGGCGTCGAATACGCAGTATTTT. It codes for CATLRQGASNTQYF.

The chain recombines TRBV2 with TRBJ1-2; 7 bases are a match to TRBD1. The CDR3 is 17 amino acids. With V trimmed by 2 bases and J by 4 bases, 13 bases remained unmatched. Germline V gene lookup returns CDR1 SNHLY and CDR2 FYNNEI. CDR3 amino acids: CASSERIVGGGLYGYTF. The CDR3, as DNA: TGTGCCAGCAGTGAACGTATTGTAGGAGGGGGCCTCTATGGCTACACCTTC.

This rearrangement joins TRBV28 to TRBJ2-7, with no clear D. Trimming left V 1 base short and J 6 bases short, with 4 bases between. CDR1 MDHEN and CDR2 SYDVKM come from the germline V gene. CDR3 length: 11 residues. CDR3 sequence (DNA): TGTGCCAGCAGTTTATCCCGCGAGCAGTACTTC. Its translation: CASSLSREQYF.

This sequence joins TRBV30 and TRBJ1-1, with D possibly being TRBD1 (5 bases). This CDR3 has 13 amino acids. V lost 2 bases and J 7 bases, leaving 14 bases between the germline ends. In germline, CDR1 is GTSNPN, CDR2 SVGIG (reference sequence). The CDR3 DNA sequence: TGTGCCTGGAGTACTTTGGCAGGGCTTGAAGCTTTCTTT. Protein product: CAWSTLAGLEAFF.

Ten or more counts support this clone. CDR3: CASSHRENNSPLHF. CDR3 coding DNA: TGTGCCAGCAGTCACCGGGAGAATAATTCACCCCTCCACTTT. The chain links TRBV7-2 to TRBJ1-6; D is undetermined. Trimming took off 6 bases at V and 5 bases at J, with 11 bases between the two ends. CDR1 is SGHTA, CDR2 FQGNSA, per germline. The CDR3 is made up of 14 amino acids.

The V call is TRBV7-2, the J call TRBJ2-4, with 9 bases matching TRBD1. The germline CDR1 and CDR2 sequences are SGHTA and FQGNSA. J lost 6 bases, V lost 4 bases, and 7 bases had no gene match. CDR3 length: 15 amino acids. The CDR3 region is CASSSPGQGTNIQYF. The CDR3 DNA reads TGTGCCAGCAGCTCACCGGGACAGGGAACAAACATTCAGTACTTC.

The chain joins TRBV28 to TRBJ1-5, with D uncertain. Trimming took off 9 bases at V and 0 bases at J, with 12 bases between the two ends. Germline V CDR1 and CDR2: MDHEN, SYDVKM. The length of the CDR3 is 14 residues. The DNA for the CDR3 is TGTGCCAGTGACGGGGAGTATAGCAATCAGCCCCAGCATTTT. Protein product: CASDGEYSNQPQHF.

The chain uses TRBV7-6 and TRBJ1-1; D remains ambiguous. The CDR3 is made up of 11 amino acids. CDR1 and CDR2 from the germline V gene are SGHVS and FNYEAQ. Trimming removed 2 bases from V and 7 bases from J, with 5 bases in between. The CDR3, as DNA: TGTGCCAGCAGCTTATTCGGTGAAGCTTTCTTT. Its translation is CASSLFGEAFF. Complete variable domain (other parts from reference TRBV7-6 and TRBJ1-1): GAGVSQSPRYKVTKRGQDVALRCDPISGHVSLYWYRQALGQGPEFLTYFNYEAQQDKSGLPNDRFSAERPEGSISTLTIQRTEQRDSAMYRCASSLFGEAFFGQGTRLTVV.

This chain joins TRBV29-1 and TRBJ2-1; maybe TRBD2 (5 bases). Germline CDR1 reads SQVTM; CDR2 reads ANQGSEA. Trimming shortened V by 7 bases and J by 4 bases, and 17 bases separated the two germline ends. The CDR3 extends over 14 amino acids. The CDR3 spells CSARIAFRYNEQFF. CDR3 sequence (DNA): TGCAGCGCTAGGATAGCGTTTCGATACAATGAGCAGTTCTTC.

This clone was recorded once. V and J are TRBV30 and TRBJ1-2; D unresolved. CDR1 is GTSNPN and CDR2 is SVGIG in the germline V gene (reference sequence). The CDR3 totals 13 residues. Trimming removed 0 bases at V and 8 bases at J, with 13 bases between. DNA of the CDR3: TGTGCCTGGAGTGTAAACGCGGGTTCCGGCTACACCTTC. This translates into CAWSVNAGSGYTF. The full variable domain, completed using reference TRBV30 and TRBJ1-2, is SQTIHQWPATLVQPVGSPLSLECTVEGTSNPNLYWYRQAAGRGLQLLFYSVGIGQISSEVPQNLSASRPQDRQFILSSKKLLLSDSGFYLCAWSVNAGSGYTFGSGTRLTVV.

The CDR3 is CATRSGMSNSPLHF. In nucleotides, the CDR3 is TGTGCCACCAGATCAGGGATGAGTAATTCACCCCTCCACTTT. V gene TRBV15 combines with J gene TRBJ1-6, with D possibly TRBD1 on 5 matching bases. V dropped 6 bases and J dropped 6 bases, with 12 bases sitting between them. Germline V lookup: CDR1 LNHNV, CDR2 YYDKDF (reference sequence). CDR3 length: 14 amino acids.

The chain joins TRBV19 to TRBJ2-2; TRBD1 agrees at 9 bases. CDR1 and CDR2 (germline): LNHDA, SQIVND (reference sequence). This CDR3 spans 16 amino acids. V trimming: 3 bases; J trimming: 7 bases; junction bases outside the gene matches: 9. CDR3 nucleotide sequence: TGTGCCAGTAGTATTCCCCATACAGGGGGCAGCGGGGAGCTGTTTTTT. It is translated as CASSIPHTGGSGELFF.

The chain employs TRBV6-1 and TRBJ1-5; 10 bases line up with TRBD1. TRBJ2-3 matches the DNA end more closely, so the J call is doubtful. CDR3 length: 14 amino acids. Germline loops: CDR1 MNHNS, CDR2 SASEGT. The CDR3 bases are TGTGCCAGCAGCTGGGACAGGGGCAATCAGCCCCAGTATTTT. This translates into CASSWDRGNQPQYF.